This T cell receptor beta chain was retrieved from a study of T cells expressing NK-cell markers. In the study overall: Sequencing of TCR beta repertoires drew on sorted CD3+CD56+NKG2C+, CD3+CD56+NKG2C- and CD3+CD56-NKG2C+ T cells. HCMV serostatus: most of the eight sequenced donors positive, one negative.

The CDR3 runs to 17 residues. In germline, CDR1 is PRHDT, CDR2 FYEKMQ (reference sequence). TCRdb re-called the 5' RACE reads and gives one entry per CDR3 protein, without DNA. Its table lists a few hundred thousand distinct CDR3 sequences. The sample consisted of blood T cells: a sorted CD56 or NKG2C T cell subset, CD4+ or CD8+ T cells, or bulk PBMC T cells (not recorded which). The TCR originated in a man aged 18-30 years in good health. This sequence joins TRBV13 and TRBJ2-3; as DNA is missing, the TRBD2 call by TCRdb cannot be tested. The CDR3 reads CASSLVGLAGSTDTQYF.